The clone carrying this T cell receptor (beta chain) has just a few counts. Antigen unknown. Chemo-refractory metastatic non-small-cell lung cancer patients underwent focal radiation alongside CTLA-4 blockade with ipilimumab. These data belong to a study of radiotherapy plus CTLA-4 blockade in lung cancer. About the research overall: With roughly 28% of patients having disease control, objective responses were seen in less than 20%. Study observations and caveats: After treatment with radiotherapy plus ipilimumab, TCR clones that came from the tumor expanded in blood. With interferon-beta, early dynamics of blood T cell clones were reported to best predict response.

Germline V gives CDR1 ENHRY, CDR2 SYGVKD. This CDR3 has 17 amino acids. V shed 2 bases and J shed 6 bases, with 20 bases lying between them. Profiled with immunoSEQ multiplex PCR; TCRdb holds only in-frame clones, not every one. The sample holds about 70,000 clones, 70% to 80% seen once. The chain employs TRBV10-3 and TRBJ1-5, with TRBD1 as a possible D gene (6 bases). The sequence was collected from a human donor with non-small cell lung cancer who had a complete response to radiotherapy plus ipilimumab. The specimen was peripheral blood, collected from a patient treated with radiotherapy plus ipilimumab. CDR3 coding DNA: TGTGCCATCAGTGAGACTAGAACAGGGAGATTGGTTCAGCCCCAGCATTTT. Translated: CAISETRTGRLVQPQHF.